This T cell receptor beta chain emerged from a study of blood T cells in healthy people across ages. The use of a sample-barcoded 5' primer and a J-beta primer mix characterized a second PCR of roughly 7 to 11 cycles. MiXCR, run by TCRdb on the 5' RACE reads, gives a single entry per CDR3 protein. The table has approximately 800,000 distinct CDR3 sequences, around a quarter seen once. This clonotype has a handful of counts. Its antigen remains unknown. The CDR3 runs 14 residues. J gave up 5 bases and V 6 bases, and 8 bases lay outside the gene matches. The study's findings and limits: Since the PBMCs were unsorted, naive and antigen-experienced cells could not be conclusively compared. Observed TCR beta diversity per million T cells went down as age went up. This fall followed a roughly linear course with age.

The same data also went into a second study, on T cells of mothers and their children. From that second work: The M1S primer of the second PCR added sample barcodes and 2-4 random nucleotides. Related pairs of mothers and children showed slightly higher, non-significant overlap versus unrelated pairs.

This receptor was obtained from a boy younger than 18 in good health. Material for sequencing was blood. The chain is built from TRBV12-3 or TRBV12-4 and TRBJ2-5, with TRBD1 matching 8 bases. The CDR3 spells CASRRGQAAETQYF. CDR3 bases: TGTGCCAGCAGACGGGGACAGGCGGCGGAGACCCAGTACTTC.